These 5 T cell receptor beta chains were all obtained from the same sample, sequenced in a study of blood T cell repertoires in COVID-19. Using immunoSEQ multiplex PCR, the repertoire was profiled, and TCRdb retains in-frame clones only, with some absent. The sample includes 150,000 or so clones, under 90% of them seen just once. The material sequenced was peripheral blood. These receptors all stem from a woman of 80 years or more with acute or convalescent COVID-19.

This chain joins TRBV11-1 and TRBJ2-2; D is unclear. The CDR3 loop spans 13 amino acids. CDR1 is SGHAT, CDR2 FQDESV, per germline (reference sequence). Trimming left V 1 base short and J 6 bases short, with 6 bases between. CDR3 nucleotide sequence: TGTGCCAGCAGCTTAGGAGAGTCCGGGGAGCTGTTTTTT. This translates into CASSLGESGELFF.

This rearrangement joins TRBV11-3 to TRBJ1-1; perhaps TRBD1 as D (6 bases). V was clipped by 5 bases and J by 0 bases, with 10 bases between them. The CDR3 is made up of 14 amino acids. In germline, CDR1 is SGHNT, CDR2 YENEEA. The CDR3 coding sequence is TGTGCCAGCAGCCCACAGGGCATGAACACTGAAGCTTTCTTT. Translating gives CASSPQGMNTEAFF.

The V call is TRBV18, the J call TRBJ1-4; the D is unclear. CDR3 size: 13 residues. The V gene's germline CDR1 is KGHSH and CDR2 LQKENI. Trimming stripped 3 bases from V and 8 bases from J, with 10 bases between. The CDR3 loop is CASSPRREEKLFF. The CDR3 DNA reads as TGTGCCAGCTCACCGAGACGGGAGGAAAAACTGTTTTTT.

The V call is TRBV11-3, the J call TRBJ2-7; 7 bases are shared with TRBD1. Germline values: CDR1 SGHNT, CDR2 YENEEA. The CDR3 spans 15 residues. The junction had 7 bases not matched to a gene; V was cut back by 3 bases and J by 2 bases. The CDR3 DNA sequence: TGTGCCAGCAGCTTCAGAACCGGGACAGCCTACGAGCAGTACTTC. It specifies CASSFRTGTAYEQYF.

Written as DNA, the CDR3 is TGTGCCAGCAGCCCACGACAGGGGACCGTTAGCAATCAGCCCCAGCATTTT. Its protein is CASSPRQGTVSNQPQHF. The chain has TRBV21-1 and TRBJ1-5; whether TRBD1, the table's D call, matches the DNA was not checked. TRBV21-1 is annotated as a pseudogene. CDR3 length equals 17 residues.